The 25 T cell receptor beta chains listed next were all sequenced from one sample in a study of shared clonotypes between healthy human individuals. TCRdb's copy holds only in-frame clones and misses some; the assay was immunoSEQ multiplex PCR. This repertoire shows fewer than 700,000 clones, around 95% found once; its top ten account for over 0.09%. Naive-designated CD8 cells lacked CD45RO, were positively enriched for CCR7, and omitted terminally differentiated effector memory CD45RA+ cells. Sample: naive CD8+ T cells sorted from blood. These receptors came from a woman aged 25 to 45 in good health.

This clone is a singleton in its sample. V gene TRBV4-1 combines with J gene TRBJ1-5; D perhaps matches TRBD1 (5 bases). The V end was cut by 1 base, the J end by 5 bases, with 9 bases between. There are 14 residues in the CDR3. CDR1 and CDR2 (germline): MGHRA, YSYEKL. The CDR3 is CASSQGRGDQPQHF. Written as DNA, the CDR3 is TGCGCCAGCAGCCAAGGACGGGGCGATCAGCCCCAGCATTTT.

The rearrangement uses TRBV7-3 and TRBJ2-3; D is uncertain. Germline CDR1 and CDR2: SGHTA and FQGTGA. Trimming left V 5 bases short and J 2 bases short, with 14 bases between. The CDR3 contains 15 residues. The CDR3 region has the DNA TGTGCCAGCAGCGGTACCGGACGGTCCACAGATACGCAGTATTTT. Protein product: CASSGTGRSTDTQYF.

V gene TRBV10-1 combines with J gene TRBJ2-7; no firm D call. The V gene lost 3 bases and the J gene lost 2 bases, with 5 bases spanning the gap. The CDR3 covers 12 residues. Germline assignment: CDR1 WNHNN and CDR2 SYGVQD (reference sequence). The CDR3 reads CASSDTTYEQYF. DNA for the CDR3: TGCGCCAGCAGTGACACTACCTACGAGCAGTACTTC.

V gene TRBV27 combines with J gene TRBJ2-7; a possible D gene is TRBD2 (5 bases). V was pared by 6 bases and J by 5 bases, with 17 bases between. Germline-derived CDR1 and CDR2 are MNHEY and SMNVEV (reference sequence). The CDR3 extends over 14 amino acids. The CDR3 sequence is CASRGGEGPDEQYF. CDR3 nucleotides: TGTGCCAGCAGGGGTGGTGAGGGCCCCGACGAGCAGTACTTC.

Written as DNA, the CDR3 is TGTGCCAGCAGCTTGGTACCGGGCGATCGAAACACCATATATTTT. Protein product: CASSLVPGDRNTIYF. This chain connects TRBV5-4 to TRBJ1-3; D remains ambiguous. V was shortened by 0 bases and J by 5 bases, with 12 bases between the two germline ends. The germline V gene encodes CDR1 SGHNT and CDR2 YYREEE (reference sequence). This CDR3 spans 15 amino acids.

The V call is TRBV30, the J call TRBJ1-1; D perhaps matches TRBD1 (6 bases). Germline loops: CDR1 GTSNPN, CDR2 SVGIG (reference sequence). The V end was cut by 3 bases, the J end by 0 bases, with 14 bases between. CDR3 length: 15 amino acids. CDR3: CAWRKIQGMNTEAFF. In DNA, the CDR3 is TGTGCCTGGAGAAAAATACAGGGAATGAACACTGAAGCTTTCTTT.

J is TRBJ1-1 and V is TRBV12-5; D remains ambiguous. Germline V lookup: CDR1 LGHNT, CDR2 FRNRAP. CDR3 length: 13 residues. Trimming removed 3 bases from V and 7 bases from J, with 12 bases in between. The CDR3, as DNA: TGTGCTAGTGGTTTCGCCGGGTCACATGAAGCTTTCTTT. Amino acids: CASGFAGSHEAFF.

J is TRBJ2-7 and V is TRBV5-4, with D perhaps being TRBD1 or TRBD2 (5 bases each). The CDR3 consists of 13 residues. The germline gives CDR1 SGHNT, CDR2 YYREEE (reference sequence). The V end lost 2 bases, the J end lost 3 bases, and 9 bases lay between the germline ends. In nucleotides, the CDR3 is TGTGCCAGCAGCTTTGGGACCAACTACGAGCAGTACTTC. It yields the protein CASSFGTNYEQYF.

This clone was counted a single time. The DNA of the CDR3 is TGTGCCAGCAGGCAGGGACAGCACACTGAAGCTTTCTTT. Translated, it gives CASRQGQHTEAFF. The rearrangement links TRBV27 to TRBJ1-1, with TRBD1 matching 7 bases. V was clipped by 6 bases and J by 3 bases; unmatched bases: 4. The CDR3 has 13 amino acids. Per the germline V gene, CDR1 is MNHEY and CDR2 is SMNVEV (reference sequence).

The rearrangement links TRBV19 to TRBJ1-5, with no clear D. This CDR3 region has 12 residues. Trimming took 6 bases from V and 1 from J, leaving 4 bases between them. Germline loops: CDR1 LNHDA, CDR2 SQIVND (reference sequence). CDR3 amino acids: CASRGSNQPQHF. The CDR3 nucleotides read TGTGCCAGTAGAGGGAGCAATCAGCCCCAGCATTTT. Filled out from reference TRBV19 and TRBJ1-5, the complete variable domain reads DGGITQSPKYLFRKEGQNVTLSCEQNLNHDAMYWYRQDPGQGLRLIYYSQIVNDFQKGDIAEGYSVSREKKESFPLTVTSAQKNPTAFYLCASRGSNQPQHFGDGTRLSIL.

The V call is TRBV5-1, the J call TRBJ2-5; D may correspond to TRBD1 or TRBD2 (5 bases each). Germline V gene data show CDR1 as SGHRS and CDR2 as YFSETQ. Trimming removed 1 base from V and 0 bases from J, with 10 bases in between. This CDR3 spans 15 amino acids. The CDR3 nucleotides are TGCGCCAGCAGCTTGATCGGGGCTCACCAAGAGACCCAGTACTTC. It codes for CASSLIGAHQETQYF.

The chain combines TRBV2 with TRBJ1-5; tentatively, D is TRBD1 (6 bases). Trimming shortened V by 2 bases and J by 1 base, and 9 bases separated the two germline ends. This CDR3 comprises 15 residues. The germline CDR1 and CDR2 sequences are SNHLY and FYNNEI. The CDR3 DNA follows: TGTGCCAGCAGTGAAAACAGGGCAAGCAATCAGCCCCAGCATTTT. It is translated as CASSENRASNQPQHF.

The gene calls are TRBV30 and TRBJ2-2; TRBD1 aligns across 7 bases. V dropped 3 bases and J dropped 4; count of bases not matched to a gene: 8. CDR1 GTSNPN and CDR2 SVGIG come from the germline V gene (reference sequence). This CDR3 is built from 15 residues. CDR3 bases: TGTGCCTGGAGGTGGGACAGAGGCCCCACCGGGGAGCTGTTTTTT. Translated: CAWRWDRGPTGELFF. Supplemented by reference TRBV30 and TRBJ2-2, the full variable domain reads SQTIHQWPATLVQPVGSPLSLECTVEGTSNPNLYWYRQAAGRGLQLLFYSVGIGQISSEVPQNLSASRPQDRQFILSSKKLLLSDSGFYLCAWRWDRGPTGELFFGEGSRLTVL.

The chain is built from TRBV7-9 and TRBJ1-5; a possible D gene is TRBD1 (5 bases). The CDR3 is made up of 18 amino acids. Per the germline V gene, CDR1 is SEHNR and CDR2 is FQNEAQ (reference sequence). Trimming removed 3 bases at V and 2 bases at J, with 20 bases between. CDR3 sequence (DNA): TGTGCCAGCAGCTTGGGTGGGGGGACCGCGCTAGGCAATCAGCCCCAGCATTTT. Translated, it gives CASSLGGGTALGNQPQHF. The full variable domain, rest sourced from reference TRBV7-9 and TRBJ1-5, is DTGVSQNPRHKITKRGQNVTFRCDPISEHNRLYWYRQTLGQGPEFLTYFQNEAQLEKSRLLSDRFSAERPKGSFSTLEIQRTEQGDSAMYLCASSLGGGTALGNQPQHFGDGTRLSIL.

This clone came up once. The chain combines TRBV6-5 with TRBJ1-1; D unclear. The CDR3 spans 15 residues. The V end was cut by 5 bases, the J end by 1 base, with 14 bases between. The germline CDR1 and CDR2 sequences are MNHEY and SVGAGI. CDR3 sequence: CASSPGNTGNTEAFF. The CDR3 nucleotides read TGTGCCAGCAGTCCGGGGAACACCGGGAACACTGAAGCTTTCTTT.

V gene TRBV5-6 combines with J gene TRBJ1-5; D unclear. The V gene lost 0 bases and the J gene lost 0 bases, with 4 bases spanning the gap. There are 14 residues in the CDR3. Per germline, CDR1 SGHDT and CDR2 YYEEEE. The CDR3 region has the DNA TGTGCCAGCAGCTTGGCAGATAGCAATCAGCCCCAGCATTTT. Translating gives CASSLADSNQPQHF.

The DNA of the CDR3 is TGCGCCAGCAGCCAAGAACCCGGACAGGGGAACACTGAAGCTTTCTTT. Amino acids: CASSQEPGQGNTEAFF. V is TRBV4-1 and J is TRBJ1-1, with 8 bases matching TRBD1. Trimming at V came to 0 bases and at J to 1 base, leaving 4 bases not matched to a gene. This CDR3 region has 16 residues. Germline V gene lookup returns CDR1 MGHRA and CDR2 YSYEKL.

The rearrangement links TRBV27 to TRBJ1-5, with D possibly being TRBD1 (5 bases). CDR1 MNHEY and CDR2 SMNVEV come from the germline V gene (reference sequence). V gave up 3 bases and J gave up 6 bases, with 12 bases separating them. CDR3 size: 14 residues. The CDR3 protein is CASSFQGGSQPQHF. The CDR3 bases are TGTGCCAGCAGTTTTCAGGGCGGGAGTCAGCCCCAGCATTTT.

This chain connects TRBV7-8 to TRBJ2-2; D is unresolved. Germline V gene sequence: CDR1 SGHVS, CDR2 FQNEAQ. The CDR3 is made up of 15 amino acids. V lost 2 bases, J lost 7 bases, and 14 bases lay in between. The CDR3 protein is CASSLLPGVDGELFF. For the CDR3, the DNA is TGTGCCAGCAGCTTACTCCCGGGCGTTGACGGGGAGCTGTTTTTT.

This clone was seen just once. The chain recombines TRBV28 with TRBJ1-5, with a tentative D call TRBD1 (6 bases). CDR1 and CDR2 (germline): MDHEN, SYDVKM. CDR3 length: 17 amino acids. Trimming left V 4 bases short and J 4 bases short, with 20 bases between. The CDR3 DNA reads TGTGCCAGCAGTTCCCTTATCTCCGGGCAGGGGAATCAGCCCCAGCATTTT. Translated, it gives CASSSLISGQGNQPQHF.

The chain combines TRBV19 with TRBJ2-7, with 7 bases that match TRBD2. The CDR3 is 13 amino acids. V dropped 5 bases and J dropped 4; count of bases not matched to a gene: 5. In germline, CDR1 is LNHDA, CDR2 SQIVND (reference sequence). CDR3 DNA: TGTGCCAGTAGTCCCCAGCGGGAATACGAGCAGTACTTC. Its translation: CASSPQREYEQYF.

The chain is built from TRBV5-6 and TRBJ1-1; the D is unclear. V was pared by 3 bases and J by 11 bases, with 14 bases between. Germline V gene sequence: CDR1 SGHDT, CDR2 YYEEEE. The CDR3 consists of 12 residues. CDR3 DNA sequence: TGTGCCAGCAGCTACGGAACGGGTGTGGCTTTCTTT. Translating gives CASSYGTGVAFF. Full variable domain (remainder filled in from reference TRBV5-6 and TRBJ1-1): DAGVTQSPTHLIKTRGQQVTLRCSPKSGHDTVSWYQQALGQGPQFIFQYYEEEERQRGNFPDRFSGHQFPNYSSELNVNALLLGDSALYLCASSYGTGVAFFGQGTRLTVV.

This chain uses TRBV28 with TRBJ2-2; a weak D match, TRBD2 (5 bases). This CDR3 is 16 amino acids long. The ends were cut back, 6 bases at V and 4 bases at J, with 18 bases in the middle. The germline V gene has CDR1 MDHEN and CDR2 SYDVKM. The chain's CDR3 is CASSPEGVRITGELFF. In nucleotides, the CDR3 is TGTGCCAGCAGCCCTGAGGGAGTAAGGATCACCGGGGAGCTGTTTTTT. The variable domain in full, completed from reference TRBV28 and TRBJ2-2, reads DVKVTQSSRYLVKRTGEKVFLECVQDMDHENMFWYRQDPGLGLRLIYFSYDVKMKEKGDIPEGYSVSREKKERFSLILESASTNQTSMYLCASSPEGVRITGELFFGEGSRLTVL.

The chain carries TRBV2 and TRBJ2-7; no reliable D call. V was clipped by 1 base and J by 3 bases, with 19 bases between them. There are 17 residues in the CDR3. Germline CDR1 is SNHLY and CDR2 is FYNNEI. The CDR3 DNA sequence: TGTGCCAGCAGTGAAGATAAAGGTGACCGATTCTTCTACGAGCAGTACTTC. Amino acid sequence: CASSEDKGDRFFYEQYF.

The chain couples TRBV7-8 to TRBJ1-5; the D gene is possibly TRBD1 (5 bases). The CDR3 sequence is 17 residues long. Trimming cost V 4 bases and J 0 bases, with 16 bases left between them. Germline values: CDR1 SGHVS, CDR2 FQNEAQ. The CDR3 reads CASSSGRSQYSNQPQHF. In DNA form, the CDR3 reads TGTGCCAGCAGCTCGGGACGGAGTCAATATAGCAATCAGCCCCAGCATTTT.